The source of this T cell receptor (beta chain) is a study of blood T cell repertoires in COVID-19. Study-wide context: Sites across the United States, Italy and Spain contributed samples from acute and convalescent COVID-19.

This CDR3 has 15 residues. The germline CDR1 and CDR2 sequences are SEHNR and FQNEAQ (reference sequence). J lost 7 bases, V lost 1 base, and 6 bases had no gene match. Original processing notes: The assay estimated nucleated cells by amplifying reference gene primers. Some clones are missing from TCRdb's copy, which holds only in-frame ones; the method was immunoSEQ multiplex PCR. Clonal size and the V and J genes are those of that table, whereas D and trimming came from the DNA. The sample lists 150,000 to 200,000 clones, 82% occurring once. The chain employs TRBV7-9 and TRBJ2-5; 10 nucleotides match TRBD1. The TCR originated in a woman aged 70-85 years with acute or convalescent COVID-19. The sequencing input was peripheral blood. CDR3 region: CASSLGDRGHGTQYF. The CDR3 coding sequence is TGTGCCAGCAGCTTAGGTGACAGGGGGCATGGGACCCAGTACTTC.